Listed below are T cell receptor beta chains from one sample, sequenced in a study of blood T cell repertoires in COVID-19. TCRdb keeps only in-frame clones here, not all; method: immunoSEQ multiplex PCR. The table records 150,000 or so clones, under 85% of them present only once. The specimen sequenced was peripheral blood. The receptors stem from a man between 60 and 70 years old with COVID-19, enrolled during active disease. CDR3s include the opening cysteine and the closing phenylalanine or tryptophan. The D gene is left open where the match is weak. A clone size is listed for some rows: how often the clone was seen (once, few, many), or a class if it is expanded.

size: .
J: TRBJ2-7
V: TRBV4-3
D: .
DNA: TGCGCCAGCAGCCAAGAAAGCCATATCTCCTACGAGCAGTACTTC
CDR3: CASSQESHISYEQYF

size: once
J: TRBJ1-2
V: TRBV14
D: TRBD1
DNA: TGTGCCAGCAGCTTAGGACAGGCGACCTATGGCTACACCTTC
CDR3: CASSLGQATYGYTF

size: .
J: TRBJ2-2
V: TRBV5-6
D: .
DNA: TGTGCCAGCAGCCCGGGATTCACTTCAATTGCGGCGACCGGGGAGCTGTTTTTT
CDR3: CASSPGFTSIAATGELFF

size: .
J: TRBJ1-2
V: TRBV6-4
D: TRBD1
DNA: TGTGCCAGCAGTGCCGACAGGGGGCTTAACTATGGCTACACCTTC
CDR3: CASSADRGLNYGYTF

size: .
J: TRBJ2-6
V: TRBV14
D: TRBD1
DNA: TGTGCCAGCAGCCTTCAGGGGGCTGGGGCCAACGTCCTGACTTTC
CDR3: CASSLQGAGANVLTF

size: .
J: TRBJ2-5
V: TRBV7-9
D: TRBD2
DNA: TGTGCCAGCAGCCCCCCTAGCGGGGGCAGAGAGACCCAGTACTTC
CDR3: CASSPPSGGRETQYF

size: .
J: TRBJ2-1
V: TRBV7-2
D: TRBD1
DNA: TGTGCCAGCAGCTTAGGGGCGGGACAGGGGTTCTTTGAGCAGTTCTTC
CDR3: CASSLGAGQGFFEQFF

size: .
J: TRBJ1-1
V: TRBV6-2/TRBV6-3
D: .
DNA: TGTGCCAGCAGTTCTAGTAATACCTTTGGTTCGACTGAAGCTTTCTTT
CDR3: CASSSSNTFGSTEAFF

size: .
J: TRBJ1-5
V: TRBV3-1/TRBV3-2
D: .
DNA: TGTGCCAGCAGCCCATCCGGGGATCAGCCCCAGCATTTT
CDR3: CASSPSGDQPQHF

size: .
J: TRBJ2-5
V: TRBV24-1
D: .
DNA: TGTGCCACCAGTGAAGGAACAGGGAAACGGGACTACCCCAGGAAGACCCAGTACTTC
CDR3: CATSEGTGKRDYPRKTQYF

size: .
J: TRBJ1-5
V: TRBV6-5
D: .
DNA: TGTGCCAGCAGCCCATATGCCAGCGGGCCCCAGCATTTT
CDR3: CASSPYASGPQHF

size: few
J: TRBJ2-7
V: TRBV28
D: TRBD1
DNA: TGTGCCAGCAGCGGACAGGGTTATTACGAGCAGTACTTC
CDR3: CASSGQGYYEQYF

size: once
J: TRBJ2-7
V: TRBV3-1/TRBV3-2
D: TRBD2
DNA: TGTGCCAGCAGCCAAGGTGCTAGCGGGAGTTTCGAGCAGTACTTC
CDR3: CASSQGASGSFEQYF

size: .
J: TRBJ2-1
V: TRBV5-1
D: TRBD2
DNA: TGCGCCAGCAGCTTGGCGTTGCGGGGGGCCGACAATGAGCAGTTCTTC
CDR3: CASSLALRGADNEQFF

size: .
J: TRBJ1-1
V: TRBV7-2
D: .
DNA: TGTGCCAGCAGCCCACGGGAAGTTATCACTGAAGCTTTCTTT
CDR3: CASSPREVITEAFF

size: .
J: TRBJ1-6
V: TRBV7-2
D: .
DNA: TGTGCCAGCAGCTTGCTCCAAGGGGTTTCACCCCTCCACTTT
CDR3: CASSLLQGVSPLHF

size: .
J: TRBJ1-2
V: TRBV9
D: TRBD1
DNA: TGTGCCAGCAGCCCACCGAGGGGACAGGGGGCATTTAACTATGGCTACACCTTC
CDR3: CASSPPRGQGAFNYGYTF

size: few
J: TRBJ1-4
V: TRBV3-1/TRBV3-2
D: .
DNA: TGTGCCAGCAGCCAAGTCAAGGCAATGGGGGCTGAAAAACTGTTTTTT
CDR3: CASSQVKAMGAEKLFF

size: .
J: TRBJ1-3
V: TRBV19
D: .
DNA: TGTGCCAGTAGTATATTATCAGGGATCATCTCTGGAAACACCATATATTTT
CDR3: CASSILSGIISGNTIYF

size: .
J: TRBJ2-2
V: TRBV6-5
D: .
DNA: TGTGCCAGCAGTTCCATGGACAGACTCACCGGGGAGCTGTTTTTT
CDR3: CASSSMDRLTGELFF

size: once
J: TRBJ1-2
V: TRBV11-2
D: TRBD1
DNA: TGTGCCAGCAGCACGCGGACAGGGGGCGGGTATGGCTACACCTTC
CDR3: CASSTRTGGGYGYTF

size: .
J: TRBJ2-2
V: TRBV19
D: .
DNA: TGTGCCAGTAGTTTCTGGACAGAGAACACCGGGGAGCTGTTTTTT
CDR3: CASSFWTENTGELFF

size: .
J: TRBJ2-7
V: TRBV2
D: .
DNA: TGTGCCAGCAGGGGGGCCTCCTACGAGCAGTACTTC
CDR3: CASRGASYEQYF

size: .
J: TRBJ1-3
V: TRBV28
D: .
DNA: TGTGCCAGCAGTTTCCGGCAGGCTGGAAACACCATATATTTT
CDR3: CASSFRQAGNTIYF

size: .
J: TRBJ2-5
V: TRBV7-3
D: TRBD1
DNA: TGTGCCAGCAGCTTAAATACAGGGGGCCAAGAGACCCAGTACTTC
CDR3: CASSLNTGGQETQYF

size: few
J: TRBJ1-1
V: TRBV7-8
D: .
DNA: TGTGCCAGCACTCCGGACAGAGCTAACACTGAAGCTTTCTTT
CDR3: CASTPDRANTEAFF

size: .
J: TRBJ1-5
V: TRBV28
D: TRBD1
DNA: TGTGCCAGCAGCTCGGACAGGGGGTACAATCAGCCCCAGCATTTT
CDR3: CASSSDRGYNQPQHF

size: .
J: TRBJ2-7
V: TRBV5-8
D: .
DNA: TGTGCCAGCAGCTCGTGGACAGTCTCCTACGAGCAGTACTTC
CDR3: CASSSWTVSYEQYF

size: .
J: TRBJ2-3
V: TRBV6-4
D: .
DNA: TGTGCCAGCAGTGCCCCGGCCTGTCGGGGCACAGATACGCAGTATTTT
CDR3: CASSAPACRGTDTQYF

size: .
J: TRBJ2-1
V: TRBV4-1
D: TRBD2
DNA: TGCGCCAGCAGCCAAAGGGTCGGGAGGGCTTATGGAAATGAGCAGTTCTTC
CDR3: CASSQRVGRAYGNEQFF

size: .
J: TRBJ1-1
V: TRBV18
D: .
DNA: TGTGCCAGCTCACCGGGTGTCAGGGGTACTGAAGCTTTCTTT
CDR3: CASSPGVRGTEAFF

size: .
J: TRBJ2-1
V: TRBV27
D: TRBD1
DNA: TGTGCCAGCAGTTCCGGGACAGGGGGCAGCGACTACAATGAGCAGTTCTTC
CDR3: CASSSGTGGSDYNEQFF

size: .
J: TRBJ1-3
V: TRBV30
D: .
DNA: TGTGCCTGGAGTGTAGGGGACATCATTGGGAGAAACACCATATATTTT
CDR3: CAWSVGDIIGRNTIYF